The 25 T cell receptor beta chains below all came from one sample that was sequenced in a study of T cells expressing NK-cell markers. Following a re-call of the 5' RACE reads, TCRdb has one entry per CDR3 protein and lacks DNA. Its clone listing holds around 380,000 distinct CDR3 sequences. Sequencing was done on a sample of blood T cells: a sorted CD56 or NKG2C T cell subset, CD4+ or CD8+ T cells, or bulk PBMC T cells (not recorded which). Every receptor here comes from a woman aged 45-60 years in good health.

The V and J genes are TRBV20-1 and TRBJ2-3. The CDR3 length is 13 residues. Looked up from germline, CDR1 is DFQATT and CDR2 is SNEGSKA (reference sequence). CDR3 residues: CSARAASTDTQYF.

The chain carries TRBV12-3 or TRBV12-4 and TRBJ2-2; TCRdb designates TRBD2, a call that cannot be tested without DNA. The CDR3 covers 14 residues. The CDR3 loop reads CASIQAALTGELFF.

The V and J genes are TRBV2 and TRBJ2-1; the TCRdb call, TRBD1, lacks DNA for checking. The CDR3 totals 12 residues. Germline CDR1 reads SNHLY; CDR2 reads FYNNEI. The CDR3 loop reads CASKGTGNEQFF.

CDR3: CASGALRYEQYF. The chain links TRBV2 to TRBJ2-7; the D gene TCRdb calls, TRBD2, cannot be checked with no DNA. Germline V gene lookup returns CDR1 SNHLY and CDR2 FYNNEI. This CDR3 contains 12 residues.

The rearrangement joins TRBV9 to TRBJ2-1; absent DNA, TCRdb's TRBD1 call cannot be checked. Germline loops: CDR1 SGDLS, CDR2 YYNGEE. This CDR3 is 16 amino acids long. CDR3: CASSVDQDTTYNEQFF.

V and J are TRBV7-9 and TRBJ2-4. CDR3 length: 14 residues. Looked up from germline, CDR1 is SEHNR and CDR2 is FQNEAQ (reference sequence). The CDR3 is CASSLADTQNIQYF.

The CDR3 sequence: CASSLYAQVNEQYF. The V call is TRBV27, the J call TRBJ2-7; without DNA, the TCRdb call of TRBD1 cannot be checked. This CDR3 is 14 amino acids long. From germline, CDR1 is MNHEY and CDR2 SMNVEV (reference sequence).

The rearrangement joins TRBV11-2 to TRBJ2-1; TCRdb's D call of TRBD2 is untestable without DNA. There are 15 residues in the CDR3. Looked up from germline, CDR1 is SGHAT and CDR2 is FQNNGV. The CDR3 spells CASSRGTSEYNEQFF.

The rearrangement uses TRBV27 and TRBJ1-1; TCRdb's D call of TRBD1 is untestable without DNA. The germline V gene encodes CDR1 MNHEY and CDR2 SMNVEV (reference sequence). This CDR3 is built from 13 residues. CDR3 residues: CASSLESGTEAFF.

The chain is built from TRBV4-1 and TRBJ2-2; TCRdb gives TRBD1 as the D gene, but with no DNA this cannot be confirmed. The CDR3 is 14 amino acids. Looked up from germline, CDR1 is MGHRA and CDR2 is YSYEKL. The CDR3 protein is CASSQEQGTGELFF.

The chain employs TRBV18 and TRBJ2-4; TCRdb's D call of TRBD1 is untestable without DNA. Germline CDR1 KGHSH, CDR2 LQKENI. This CDR3 is 15 amino acids long. The CDR3 spells CASSPGTGSGNIQYF.

The J gene is TRBJ2-7, the V gene TRBV5-1. The V gene's germline CDR1 is SGHRS and CDR2 YFSETQ. The CDR3 totals 13 residues. CDR3 loop: CASKRQNQYEQYF.

The chain uses TRBV11-3 and TRBJ2-4; TCRdb indicates TRBD1, and absent DNA this call remains unverified. The CDR3 runs 14 residues. Germline V gene data show CDR1 as SGHNT and CDR2 as YENEEA. CDR3 residues: CASSHIGDQNIQYF.

The genes are TRBV6-6 and TRBJ2-2; with no DNA, the TCRdb D assignment of TRBD2 cannot be verified. From germline, CDR1 is MNHNY and CDR2 SVGAGI (reference sequence). The CDR3 is made up of 16 amino acids. The CDR3 loop is CASSYPGRAYTGELFF.

The V and J genes are TRBV5-1 and TRBJ2-3. This CDR3 region has 14 residues. Germline CDR1 SGHRS, CDR2 YFSETQ. The CDR3 loop reads CASSLGLVPDTQYF. Full variable domain (missing parts from reference TRBV5-1 and TRBJ2-3): KAGVTQTPRYLIKTRGQQVTLSCSPISGHRSVSWYQQTPGQGLQFLFEYFSETQRNKGNFPGRFSGRQFSNSRSEMNVSTLELGDSALYLCASSLGLVPDTQYFGPGTRLTVL.

The CDR3 sequence: CASSHWDSQKRVKAFF. The rearrangement joins TRBV3-1 to TRBJ1-1; TCRdb indicates TRBD1, and absent DNA this call remains unverified. Germline values: CDR1 LGHDT, CDR2 YNNKEL (reference sequence). The CDR3 has 16 amino acids. The full variable domain, rest sourced from reference TRBV3-1 and TRBJ1-1, is DTAVSQTPKYLVTQMGNDKSIKCEQNLGHDTMYWYKQDSKKFLKIMFSYNNKELIINETVPNRFSPKSPDKAHLNLHINSLELGDSAVYFCASSHWDSQKRVKAFFGQGTRLTVV.

The rearrangement joins TRBV5-1 to TRBJ1-5. The CDR3 extends over 15 amino acids. Germline assignment: CDR1 SGHRS and CDR2 YFSETQ. The CDR3 sequence: CASSLQGGINQPQHF.

V and J are TRBV20-1 and TRBJ2-1; TCRdb's D call, TRBD1, is unchecked because there is no DNA. Germline assignment: CDR1 DFQATT and CDR2 SNEGSKA (reference sequence). This CDR3 has 13 amino acids. The CDR3 reads CSAAEIQVGEQFF.

This sequence joins TRBV12-5 and TRBJ2-1; the D call from TCRdb, TRBD1, cannot be confirmed without DNA. The CDR3 is 15 residues long. CDR1 and CDR2 from the germline V gene are LGHNT and FRNRAP. The CDR3 here is CASGMAILGNNEQFF.

The rearrangement joins TRBV11-3 to TRBJ2-5. CDR3 length equals 14 residues. Germline values: CDR1 SGHNT, CDR2 YENEEA. The CDR3 sequence: CASSLWVGTETQYF.

The rearrangement uses TRBV10-1 and TRBJ2-5; TCRdb returns TRBD2, unconfirmable since there is no DNA. The CDR3 runs to 13 residues. In germline, CDR1 is WNHNN, CDR2 SYGVQD (reference sequence). This CDR3 reads CASSTIAGATQYF.

This sequence joins TRBV2 and TRBJ2-1; the TCRdb call, TRBD1, lacks DNA for checking. Germline lookup yields CDR1 SNHLY and CDR2 FYNNEI. This CDR3 is built from 19 residues. The CDR3 is CASSKPLSDLQGLYNEQFF.

The chain is built from TRBV5-1 and TRBJ2-3; TCRdb names TRBD1, which stays unverified in the absence of DNA. This CDR3 has 16 amino acids. Germline CDR1 SGHRS, CDR2 YFSETQ. Here the CDR3 reads CASSQGQGFGTDTQYF. Full variable domain (rest looked up from reference TRBV5-1 and TRBJ2-3): KAGVTQTPRYLIKTRGQQVTLSCSPISGHRSVSWYQQTPGQGLQFLFEYFSETQRNKGNFPGRFSGRQFSNSRSEMNVSTLELGDSALYLCASSQGQGFGTDTQYFGPGTRLTVL.

The rearrangement joins TRBV29-1 to TRBJ2-1; with no DNA, the TCRdb D assignment of TRBD1 cannot be verified. The CDR3 spans 17 residues. Germline assignment: CDR1 SQVTM and CDR2 ANQGSEA. The CDR3 spells CSALSFGGGSSYNEQFF.

J is TRBJ1-5 and V is TRBV14; there is no DNA to check the TCRdb D call of TRBD1. This CDR3 region has 15 residues. Germline CDR1 is SGHDN and CDR2 is FVKESK. Here the CDR3 reads CASSQGASGNQPQHF.